This T cell receptor beta chain was observed in a study of CD8 T cells in Susac syndrome. The CDR3 is made up of 12 amino acids. Trimming took 3 bases from V and 3 from J; bases not matched to a gene: 0. Germline V CDR1 and CDR2: SGHDT, YYEEEE. Sequencing targeted TCR beta in T cells from blood (CD8+ and CD4+). The authors reverse transcribed 0.5 to 1 ug RNA with random hexamers. Multiplex immunoSEQ PCR targeted 54 Vbeta and 13 Jbeta TCR beta segments. TCRdb redid the calling of the immunoSEQ multiplex PCR reads with MiXCR, one entry per CDR3 protein. The repertoire has approximately 200,000 distinct CDR3 sequences, 95% of them found once; the top ten carry about 0.08%.

The chain combines TRBV5-6 with TRBJ2-7; 7 bases are a match to TRBD2. The material sequenced was CD4+ T cells from PBMCs. This receptor was taken from a human donor with multiple sclerosis. The CDR3 here is CASSSGGYEQYF. The CDR3 bases are TGTGCCAGCAGCTCGGGGGGCTACGAGCAGTACTTC. Combining the CDR3 with reference TRBV5-6 and TRBJ2-7 gives the whole variable domain DAGVTQSPTHLIKTRGQQVTLRCSPKSGHDTVSWYQQALGQGPQFIFQYYEEEERQRGNFPDRFSGHQFPNYSSELNVNALLLGDSALYLCASSSGGYEQYFGPGTRLTVT.